This T cell receptor beta chain is drawn from a study of regulatory T cells in long-lasting Graves disease. With iRepertoire HTBI primers and Arm-PCR of CDR3 regions, TCR beta libraries were built. MiXCR, applied by TCRdb to the multiplex PCR reads, yields one record per CDR3 protein. The table lists 550,000 to 600,000 distinct CDR3 sequences, approximately 16% of them singletons. This clonotype was counted at least ten times. No antigen is known for it. The germline V gene has CDR1 MNHEY and CDR2 SMNVEV (reference sequence). CDR3 length: 12 amino acids. V gave up 5 bases and J gave up 5 bases, with 10 bases separating them. Study-wide results and limits: Persistent disease preferred TRBV28, TRBJ1-2 and TRBJ2-5; new disease, TRBV20-1 and TRBJ2-1. TCR diversity in persistent Graves' patients was below that of newly diagnosed ones.

Time point given: newly diagnosed GD, antithyroid drugs for less than 3 months. Making the TCR library involved RNA that had been extracted from PBMCs. Separately, the same data were catalogued under a study of T cells in Graves' hyperthyroidism and ophthalmopathy. That study reports: Most thyroid clonotypes expanded above 0.001 were also detected in blood.

The sequences come from peripheral blood mononuclear cells (PBMCs), collected at new diagnosis, from a patient treated with antithyroid drugs. This chain connects TRBV27 to TRBJ2-7; D may match TRBD1 or TRBD2 (6 bases each). This receptor was taken from a man aged 18 to 30 with Graves disease. CDR3 DNA sequence: TGTGCCAGCAGTAAGGGGGGCAACGAGCAGTACTTC. Translated, it gives CASSKGGNEQYF.